Shown below are 6 T cell receptor beta chains from a single sample sequenced in a study of T cell responses to AZD1222 COVID-19 vaccine. Method: immunoSEQ multiplex PCR; TCRdb's copy keeps in-frame clones and lacks some. The sample consists of 150,000 to 200,000 clones, roughly nine tenths of them appearing once. The sequencing here drew on peripheral blood, taken on day 0 of AZD1222 vaccination. The receptors were sampled from an adult in good health.

This chain joins TRBV9 and TRBJ2-1; 8 bases line up with TRBD2. With 4 bases clipped from V and 8 bases from J, the junction kept 11 bases outside the gene matches. The CDR3 runs 15 residues. Germline CDR1 is SGDLS and CDR2 is YYNGEE. The CDR3 loop is CASSKVAGRRDEQFF. CDR3 nucleotides: TGTGCCAGCAGCAAAGTAGCGGGGCGCAGGGATGAGCAGTTCTTC.

The chain has TRBV19 and TRBJ1-1, with 8 bases matching TRBD1. Germline V gene lookup returns CDR1 LNHDA and CDR2 SQIVND (reference sequence). This CDR3 contains 14 residues. Unmatched junction bases numbered 9, after V lost 7 bases and J lost 5 bases. Written as DNA, the CDR3 is TGTGCCAGTAACATAAACAGGGGGGCGACTGAAGCTTTCTTT. As protein: CASNINRGATEAFF.

CDR3 in DNA: TGTGCCAGCAGTGAACCGGGCGGGCAGTACTTC. It is translated as CASSEPGGQYF. This sequence joins TRBV2 and TRBJ2-7; D uncertain. The CDR3 consists of 11 residues. Trimming shortened V by 2 bases and J by 9 bases, and 8 bases separated the two germline ends. CDR1 is SNHLY, CDR2 FYNNEI, per germline.

This chain joins TRBV7-2 and TRBJ2-1, with 13 nucleotides matching TRBD2. CDR1 is SGHTA and CDR2 is FQGNSA in the germline V gene. Germline trimming cut 0 bases from V and 5 bases from J; bases unmatched to any gene: 4. The CDR3 length is 17 residues. This CDR3 reads CASSLAGTSGANNEQFF. CDR3 DNA: TGTGCCAGCAGCTTAGCCGGGACTAGCGGGGCCAACAATGAGCAGTTCTTC.

V gene TRBV2 combines with J gene TRBJ2-3, with unresolved D. The CDR3 is made up of 13 amino acids. In germline, CDR1 is SNHLY, CDR2 FYNNEI. Trimming took off 4 bases at V and 5 bases at J, with 10 bases between the two ends. The CDR3 bases are TGTGCCAGCAGTGTGGGTGGAGAAGATACGCAGTATTTT. This codes for CASSVGGEDTQYF.

The chain has TRBV5-6 and TRBJ2-5; 8 bases are shared with TRBD2. This CDR3 spans 13 amino acids. Losses at the gene ends were 4 bases for V and 5 bases for J; bases not matched to a gene: 4. Germline assignment: CDR1 SGHDT and CDR2 YYEEEE. The CDR3 here is CASSMTSAETQYF. Here the CDR3 DNA reads TGTGCCAGCAGCATGACTAGCGCTGAGACCCAGTACTTC.